This record covers a single T cell receptor (beta chain). This sample was taken from a study of blood T cell repertoires in COVID-19. This CDR3 contains 13 residues. Per the germline V gene, CDR1 is KGHSH and CDR2 is LQKENI. V was trimmed by 3 bases and J by 3 bases, leaving 8 bases between them. Measured with immunoSEQ multiplex PCR; TCRdb has only the in-frame clones, and not every one. Here the sample spans about 120,000 clones, 65% to 90% being singletons. The sample taken for sequencing was peripheral blood. This receptor was identified in a man older than 75 with acute or convalescent COVID-19. V usage is TRBV18 and J usage is TRBJ1-1, with D uncertain. CDR3 loop: CASSPNRDTEAFF. In nucleotides, the CDR3 is TGTGCCAGCTCACCTAACCGGGACACTGAAGCTTTCTTT.